Each of the 30 T cell receptor beta chains below was sequenced from the same sample in a study of T-cell memory formation after mild COVID-19. TCRdb redid the calling of the 5' RACE reads with MiXCR, one entry per CDR3 protein. The sample gives about 340,000 distinct CDR3 sequences, roughly 20% of which show up once; around a fifth is in the top ten. Sequencing was done on a sample of PBMCs or a T cell subset sorted from them (not recorded which). The receptors come from a man aged 18 to 29 who had mild COVID-19 (a few samples of this study predate the infection). Cell type and time point are not known.

This clonotype showed up just a few times. This chain links TRBV12-3 or TRBV12-4 with TRBJ2-3; weak D call: TRBD2 (6 bases). With 6 bases removed from V and 8 bases from J, the gap between germline ends came to 12 bases. The CDR3 has 12 residues. The CDR3 region has the DNA TGTGCCAGCAGCCTCGGGGGAAGTACGCAGTATTTT. Protein sequence: CASSLGGSTQYF.

Only one count was recorded for this clonotype. The chain recombines TRBV19 with TRBJ1-5; 11 nucleotides agree with TRBD1. Germline lookup yields CDR1 LNHDA and CDR2 SQIVND (reference sequence). The V gene end was trimmed by 8 bases and the J gene end by 2 bases; junction bases not matched to a gene: 11. The CDR3 has 17 residues. The CDR3 protein is CASGFPGQGVGNQPQHF. CDR3 nucleotide sequence: TGTGCCAGTGGATTCCCGGGACAGGGGGTTGGCAATCAGCCCCAGCATTTT.

Only a few counts were recorded for this clonotype. The chain recombines TRBV9 with TRBJ2-1; the D gene is possibly TRBD1 (5 bases). Looked up from germline, CDR1 is SGDLS and CDR2 is YYNGEE. This CDR3 has 15 residues. The V end was cut by 0 bases, the J end by 8 bases, with 15 bases between. CDR3 sequence (DNA): TGTGCCAGCAGCGTAGCCCCCAGGGTTTACGATGAGCAGTTCTTC. This codes for CASSVAPRVYDEQFF.

This clonotype was seen only a few times. The genes are TRBV7-6 and TRBJ2-6; unclear D gene. Trimming removed 3 bases at V and 0 bases at J, with 3 bases between. This CDR3 is built from 14 residues. Germline CDR1 SGHVS, CDR2 FNYEAQ. In DNA, the CDR3 is TGTGCCAGCAGCTTCGGCTCTGGGGCCAACGTCCTGACTTTC. Its protein product is CASSFGSGANVLTF.

The CDR3 sequence: CASSPRHIGTGANVLTF. As DNA, the CDR3 is TGTGCCAGCAGCCCCCGCCACATAGGGACCGGGGCCAACGTCCTGACTTTC. This chain connects TRBV7-9 to TRBJ2-6; D may correspond to TRBD1 or TRBD2 (5 bases each). Germline CDR1 is SEHNR and CDR2 is FQNEAQ (reference sequence). The germline V and J ends were trimmed by 5 bases and 4 bases, with 18 bases remaining between them. The CDR3 consists of 17 residues.

This clonotype was detected only a few times. This chain links TRBV5-5 with TRBJ1-2; 9 nucleotides line up with TRBD1. CDR3 length: 13 residues. In germline, CDR1 is SGHKS, CDR2 YYEKEE (reference sequence). The junction had 9 bases not matched to a gene; V was cut back by 4 bases and J by 11 bases. The chain's CDR3 is CASSTGQGIGYTF. The CDR3 nucleotides are TGTGCCAGCAGCACCGGACAGGGGATAGGGTACACCTTC.

The chain combines TRBV6-2 or TRBV6-3 with TRBJ2-1; 10 nucleotides match TRBD2. V was clipped by 6 bases and J by 0 bases; unmatched bases: 11. The CDR3 loop spans 18 amino acids. CDR1 and CDR2 (germline): MNHEY, SVGEGT. In nucleotides, the CDR3 is TGTGCCAGCAGCTTCCCTGTAGCGGGGGGCAGCTCCTACAATGAGCAGTTCTTC. Translation: CASSFPVAGGSSYNEQFF.

V usage is TRBV20-1 and J usage is TRBJ2-5; 12 bases line up with TRBD1. The CDR3 spans 14 residues. Germline loops: CDR1 DFQATT, CDR2 SNEGSKA (reference sequence). After removal of 6 bases from V and 5 bases from J, the junction contained 7 bases not matched to a gene. CDR3 amino acids: CSARDRGLTETQYF. In nucleotides, the CDR3 is TGCAGTGCAAGGGACAGGGGGCTTACGGAGACCCAGTACTTC.

In its sample, this clonotype was seen a few times. The chain recombines TRBV5-1 with TRBJ2-1, with 7 bases that match TRBD2. The CDR3 covers 15 residues. Unmatched junction bases numbered 6, after V lost 1 base and J lost 5 bases. Germline CDR1 reads SGHRS; CDR2 reads YFSETQ. The CDR3 region is CASSLLAGGHNEQFF. CDR3 nucleotide sequence: TGCGCCAGCAGCTTGTTAGCGGGTGGCCACAATGAGCAGTTCTTC.

The chain recombines TRBV6-6 with TRBJ2-1; D is undetermined. CDR3 length equals 13 residues. Germline lookup yields CDR1 MNHNY and CDR2 SVGAGI (reference sequence). The V gene lost 2 bases and the J gene lost 6 bases, with 8 bases spanning the gap. The CDR3 nucleotides are TGTGCCAGCAGTTACCTCGCAGCCAATGAGCAGTTCTTC. Translation: CASSYLAANEQFF.

This rearrangement joins TRBV4-1 to TRBJ2-2; unclear D gene. Trimming removed 6 bases from V and 0 bases from J, with 8 bases in between. Germline values: CDR1 MGHRA, CDR2 YSYEKL. This CDR3 is built from 14 residues. The CDR3, as DNA: TGCGCCAGCAGAGAGTTTGCGAACACCGGGGAGCTGTTTTTT. Translated: CASREFANTGELFF.

This clonotype has just a few counts. The chain has TRBV5-1 and TRBJ2-7; D gene ambiguous. The V end was cut by 2 bases, the J end by 4 bases, with 16 bases between. Germline V lookup: CDR1 SGHRS, CDR2 YFSETQ. This CDR3 has 15 residues. The CDR3, as DNA: TGCGCCAGCAGCTTAGAACGACGGCCGGAGTACGAGCAGTACTTC. Its protein product is CASSLERRPEYEQYF.

This clonotype turned up a few times. This chain connects TRBV7-3 to TRBJ1-6; D gene uncertain. Trimming cost V 2 bases and J 9 bases, with 17 bases left between them. Germline V CDR1 and CDR2: SGHTA, FQGTGA. The CDR3 extends over 16 amino acids. DNA for the CDR3: TGTGCCAGCAGCTTAGATTCCACCCCGTGGAGTTCACCCCTCCACTTT. The encoded protein is CASSLDSTPWSSPLHF.

This rearrangement joins TRBV4-3 to TRBJ2-2; 8 nucleotides agree with TRBD2. Germline CDR1 is LGHNA and CDR2 is YSLEER. J lost 6 bases, V lost 1 base, and 4 bases had no gene match. The CDR3 sequence is 15 residues long. CDR3 nucleotides: TGCGCCAGCAGCCAAGCGGGAGGGACGGCCGGGGAGCTGTTTTTT. Encoded protein: CASSQAGGTAGELFF.

CDR3 DNA sequence: TGTGCCAGCAGCTCTATACTCTACGAGCAGTACTTC. Translation: CASSSILYEQYF. The gene calls are TRBV13 and TRBJ2-7; D is unresolved. V shed 4 bases and J shed 3 bases, with 7 bases lying between them. Germline V gives CDR1 PRHDT, CDR2 FYEKMQ (reference sequence). The CDR3 loop spans 12 amino acids.

This clonotype was seen only a few times. The CDR3, as DNA: TGCAGTGGGGGGGAGGACGGGAATTCACCCCTCCACTTT. This sequence encodes CSGGEDGNSPLHF. J is TRBJ1-6 and V is TRBV20-1, with D possibly matching TRBD1 (5 bases). CDR3 length equals 13 residues. The germline CDR1 and CDR2 sequences are DFQATT and SNEGSKA (reference sequence). Trimming left V 7 bases short and J 7 bases short, with 14 bases between.

Concerning this clonotype itself: The junction does not match germline at one end; this may be a read error. The chain recombines TRBV7-3 with TRBJ1-1, with D possibly matching TRBD1 (5 bases). The germline V gene has CDR1 SGHTA and CDR2 FQGTGA. The CDR3 spans 15 residues. CDR3 amino acids: CAISLYPGMNTEAFF. The CDR3 region has the DNA TGTGCCATCAGCTTATATCCAGGGATGAACACTGAAGCTTTCTTT. The entire variable domain, with the rest obtained from reference TRBV7-3 and TRBJ1-1, is as follows: GAGVSQTPSNKVTEKGKYVELRCDPISGHTALYWYRQSLGQGPEFLIYFQGTGAADDSGLPNDRFFAVRPEGSVSTLKIQRTERGDSAVYLCAISLYPGMNTEAFFGQGTRLTVV.

This clonotype was counted ten times or more. The chain employs TRBV7-2 and TRBJ2-7; perhaps TRBD2 as D (6 bases). The CDR3 runs to 15 residues. Germline V CDR1 and CDR2: SGHTA, FQGNSA. V was clipped by 2 bases and J by 4 bases, with 15 bases between them. In DNA form, the CDR3 reads TGTGCCAGCAGCTTAATGGTTGCGGGACCTTACGAGCAGTACGTC. It codes for CASSLMVAGPYEQYV.

The chain has TRBV6-2 or TRBV6-3 and TRBJ2-7; unclear D gene. The CDR3 length is 15 residues. The germline V gene has CDR1 MNHEY and CDR2 SVGEGT. V was pared by 2 bases and J by 0 bases, with 11 bases between. As DNA, the CDR3 is TGTGCCAGCAGTTACCCGGCAGCACTCTCCTACGAGCAGTACTTC. Residues: CASSYPAALSYEQYF.

Only a few counts were recorded for this clonotype. This chain links TRBV5-1 with TRBJ2-7; D gene ambiguous. This CDR3 spans 15 amino acids. CDR1 SGHRS and CDR2 YFSETQ come from the germline V gene. V was shortened by 5 bases and J by 1 base, with 16 bases between the two germline ends. CDR3 residues: CASSPDGWSSYEQYF. In nucleotides, the CDR3 is TGCGCCAGCAGTCCTGACGGATGGAGTTCCTACGAGCAGTACTTC.

This clonotype was observed a few times. This chain joins TRBV7-2 and TRBJ2-7; 8 bases match TRBD1. After removal of 5 bases from V and 4 bases from J, the junction contained 4 bases not matched to a gene. This CDR3 has 13 residues. Germline values: CDR1 SGHTA, CDR2 FQGNSA. DNA for the CDR3: TGTGCCAGCAGCAAGGGACAGGTATACGAGCAGTACTTC. It codes for CASSKGQVYEQYF.

The chain carries TRBV29-1 and TRBJ2-4, with a possible D match to TRBD1 (5 bases). This CDR3 spans 15 amino acids. The V gene lost 1 base and the J gene lost 0 bases, with 10 bases spanning the gap. Germline V gene sequence: CDR1 SQVTM, CDR2 ANQGSEA. CDR3 in amino acids: CSVEVPGPAKNIQYF. The CDR3, as DNA: TGCAGCGTTGAAGTCCCAGGGCCAGCCAAAAACATTCAGTACTTC.

This chain joins TRBV7-8 and TRBJ2-7; D call uncertain. The CDR3 loop spans 12 amino acids. Germline CDR1 SGHVS, CDR2 FQNEAQ. V lost 2 bases and J lost 3, with 5 bases in between. The CDR3 nucleotides are TGTGCCAGCAGCTTAAGTGTCTACGAGCAGTACGTC. It is translated as CASSLSVYEQYV.

The V call is TRBV20-1, the J call TRBJ1-1, with 7 bases that match TRBD1. CDR1 and CDR2 from the germline V gene are DFQATT and SNEGSKA (reference sequence). CDR3 length equals 16 residues. Trimming at V came to 2 bases and at J to 5 bases, leaving 14 bases not matched to a gene. The CDR3 region has the DNA TGCAGTGCTAGACGCGCAGGGGGTTTGCGGGCGACTGAAGCTTTCTTT. Translation: CSARRAGGLRATEAFF.

This clonotype was observed a handful of times. Written as DNA, the CDR3 is TGTGCCAGCAGGGAGACAGCCTCACCTACGCAGTATTTT. Translated, it gives CASRETASPTQYF. This rearrangement joins TRBV27 to TRBJ2-3, with D perhaps TRBD1 (5 bases). The CDR3 has 13 residues. CDR1 and CDR2 (germline): MNHEY, SMNVEV (reference sequence). The V end was cut by 6 bases, the J end by 8 bases, with 15 bases between.

This clonotype was picked up a small number of times. The chain has TRBV4-2 and TRBJ2-2; a possible D gene is TRBD1 (5 bases). From germline, CDR1 is LGHNA and CDR2 YNFKEQ. The CDR3 spans 17 residues. Trimming cost V 4 bases and J 5 bases, with 20 bases left between them. The chain's CDR3 is CASSLPVRRADTGELFF. The CDR3 nucleotides read TGTGCCAGCAGCCTGCCGGTCCGCAGGGCGGATACCGGGGAGCTGTTTTTT.

The gene calls are TRBV7-2 and TRBJ2-3; tentatively, D is TRBD1 (5 bases). V was trimmed by 5 bases and J by 1 base, leaving 13 bases between them. The CDR3 is 15 residues long. Germline lookup yields CDR1 SGHTA and CDR2 FQGNSA. CDR3 loop: CASSVGQRRTDTQYF. CDR3 nucleotide sequence: TGTGCCAGCAGCGTAGGACAACGGCGCACAGATACGCAGTATTTT. The complete variable domain, with remaining parts taken from reference TRBV7-2 and TRBJ2-3, reads GAGVSQSPSNKVTEKGKDVELRCDPISGHTALYWYRQSLGQGLEFLIYFQGNSAPDKSGLPSDRFSAERTGGSVSTLTIQRTQQEDSAVYLCASSVGQRRTDTQYFGPGTRLTVL.

This clonotype has only a few counts. The V call is TRBV5-1, the J call TRBJ2-7, with 8 nucleotides matching TRBD2. The trim removed 4 bases at V and 1 base at J, leaving 10 bases unmatched. The CDR3 is 16 residues long. Per the germline V gene, CDR1 is SGHRS and CDR2 is YFSETQ. In nucleotides, the CDR3 is TGCGCCAGCAGCCCCCTAGCGGGTTCGGCATCCTACGAGCAGTACTTC. Its translation: CASSPLAGSASYEQYF.

This CDR3 reads CASSQGLGSPLHF. CDR3 sequence (DNA): TGCGCCAGCAGCCAAGGGTTGGGTTCACCCCTCCACTTT. The rearrangement joins TRBV4-1 to TRBJ1-6; D is unresolved. The germline V gene encodes CDR1 MGHRA and CDR2 YSYEKL. V was cut by 1 base and J by 9 bases, with 7 bases left in between. The CDR3 is 13 residues long.

The chain joins TRBV7-9 to TRBJ1-4, with 8 bases that match TRBD1. CDR1 and CDR2 (germline): SEHNR, FQNEAQ (reference sequence). J was trimmed by 5 bases and V by 4 bases; bases with no gene match: 3. The CDR3 loop spans 14 amino acids. CDR3 sequence reads: CASSSRDRNEKLFF. As DNA, the CDR3 is TGTGCCAGCAGCTCCCGGGACAGGAATGAAAAACTGTTTTTT.